Following are 10 T cell receptor beta chains from one sample sequenced in a study of monozygotic twins with inflammatory bowel disease. With the 5' RACE reads reprocessed, TCRdb shows one record per CDR3 protein and no DNA. The sample features 190,000 or so distinct CDR3 sequences, with roughly 1.5% in its top ten. The sequenced sample was blood. These receptors were obtained from a human donor with ulcerative colitis or Crohn's disease, or a healthy co-twin of an affected twin (not recorded which).

V is TRBV3-1 and J is TRBJ1-1. From germline, CDR1 is LGHDT and CDR2 YNNKEL (reference sequence). The CDR3 runs to 14 residues. CDR3 loop: CASSFRLLNTEAFF. The full variable domain, its missing parts supplied by reference TRBV3-1 and TRBJ1-1, is DTAVSQTPKYLVTQMGNDKSIKCEQNLGHDTMYWYKQDSKKFLKIMFSYNNKELIINETVPNRFSPKSPDKAHLNLHINSLELGDSAVYFCASSFRLLNTEAFFGQGTRLTVV.

This rearrangement joins TRBV12-3 or TRBV12-4 to TRBJ2-3; TCRdb calls TRBD1, which cannot be checked without DNA. CDR3 length equals 14 residues. The CDR3 here is CASKSGQSADTQYF.

J is TRBJ1-3 and V is TRBV12-3 or TRBV12-4; the TCRdb call, TRBD1, lacks DNA for checking. CDR3 length: 14 residues. The CDR3 loop reads CASGGWGSGNTIYF.

This chain connects TRBV5-1 to TRBJ2-3; TCRdb indicates TRBD2, and absent DNA this call remains unverified. The length of the CDR3 is 18 residues. Germline loops: CDR1 SGHRS, CDR2 YFSETQ. CDR3 protein: CASSLSPISRDRTDTQYF.

The J gene is TRBJ2-1, the V gene TRBV5-6. CDR1 and CDR2 from the germline V gene are SGHDT and YYEEEE. This CDR3 is built from 16 residues. Here the CDR3 reads CASSLVPDLLIRGQFF.

V gene TRBV20-1 combines with J gene TRBJ2-5; there is no DNA to check the TCRdb D call of TRBD2. The germline V gene encodes CDR1 DFQATT and CDR2 SNEGSKA (reference sequence). This CDR3 contains 16 residues. CDR3 region: CSAHRTSGARGETQYF.

The rearrangement links TRBV5-1 to TRBJ2-2; checking the TCRdb D call of TRBD1 is not possible without DNA. Germline CDR1 and CDR2: SGHRS and YFSETQ. The CDR3 consists of 15 residues. CDR3 sequence: CASSTGPLSTGELFF.

The genes are TRBV7-6 and TRBJ2-2. The germline gives CDR1 SGHVS, CDR2 FNYEAQ. CDR3 size: 15 residues. The CDR3 sequence: CASSLGRLTTGELFF.

J is TRBJ2-6 and V is TRBV5-4. The CDR3 is made up of 17 amino acids. CDR1 is SGHNT and CDR2 is YYREEE in the germline V gene (reference sequence). The chain's CDR3 is CASSPDGLSSGANVLTF. Supplemented by reference TRBV5-4 and TRBJ2-6, the full variable domain reads ETGVTQSPTHLIKTRGQQVTLRCSSQSGHNTVSWYQQALGQGPQFIFQYYREEENGRGNFPPRFSGLQFPNYSSELNVNALELDDSALYLCASSPDGLSSGANVLTFGAGSRLTVL.

J is TRBJ1-2 and V is TRBV12-3 or TRBV12-4; TCRdb picks TRBD1, but there is no DNA to check that call. The CDR3 has 15 amino acids. This CDR3 is CASSLGSTRTYGYTF.